This entry lists 24 T cell receptor beta chains sequenced from one sample in a study of shared clonotypes between healthy human individuals. Measured with immunoSEQ multiplex PCR; TCRdb has only the in-frame clones, and not every one. The sample holds 2 million to 2.5 million clones, 93% seen once. The source material was naive CD4+ T cells from PBMCs. The subset: CD45RA+ positively selected. The receptors come from a man in his late teens or twenties in good health. Some clones in this sample may be carry-over from other donors' samples.

The chain joins TRBV29-1 to TRBJ1-1; no clear D gene. Trimming stripped 7 bases from V and 4 bases from J, with 13 bases between. CDR1 SQVTM and CDR2 ANQGSEA come from the germline V gene. The CDR3 loop spans 12 amino acids. CDR3 residues: CSARIAGTEAFF. The CDR3, as DNA: TGCAGCGCCCGGATTGCCGGCACTGAAGCTTTCTTT.

V usage is TRBV18 and J usage is TRBJ2-1; no definite D call. Trimming took off 6 bases at V and 0 bases at J, with 15 bases between the two ends. Germline loops: CDR1 KGHSH, CDR2 LQKENI. This CDR3 has 16 amino acids. The CDR3 sequence is CASSHGPSSSYNEQFF. The CDR3 DNA follows: TGTGCCAGCTCGCACGGACCGTCGAGCTCCTACAATGAGCAGTTCTTC.

This rearrangement joins TRBV6-6 to TRBJ2-7; TRBD2 matches 7 bases. Germline values: CDR1 MNHNY, CDR2 SVGAGI (reference sequence). This CDR3 has 15 amino acids. V was pared by 5 bases and J by 4 bases, with 11 bases of the junction left unmatched. CDR3: CASSLDRTRLYEQYF. The CDR3 bases are TGTGCCAGCAGTCTGGACCGGACTAGGCTTTACGAGCAGTACTTC.

The DNA for the CDR3 is TGTGCCAGCAGCCTACGGAGGGCTAGCGGAGCTAGCACAGATACGCAGTATTTT. Amino acids: CASSLRRASGASTDTQYF. The chain uses TRBV7-9 and TRBJ2-3, with 7 positions matching TRBD2. The germline CDR1 and CDR2 sequences are SEHNR and FQNEAQ (reference sequence). The CDR3 runs to 18 residues. Unmatched junction bases numbered 14, after V lost 5 bases and J lost 0 bases. Based on the CDR3 plus reference TRBV7-9 and TRBJ2-3, the full variable domain is DTGVSQNPRHKITKRGQNVTFRCDPISEHNRLYWYRQTLGQGPEFLTYFQNEAQLEKSRLLSDRFSAERPKGSFSTLEIQRTEQGDSAMYLCASSLRRASGASTDTQYFGPGTRLTVL.

About this clone: Other nucleotide sequences from this sample produce the same CDR3. CDR3 region: CASSPPQGGEQYF. The CDR3, as DNA: TGTGCCAGCAGCCCGCCGCAGGGGGGGGAGCAGTACTTC. The genes are TRBV28 and TRBJ2-7; D is perhaps TRBD1 or TRBD2 (7 bases each). This CDR3 has 13 amino acids. The V end was cut by 6 bases, the J end by 7 bases, with 16 bases between. Germline V gene data show CDR1 as MDHEN and CDR2 as SYDVKM.

The genes are TRBV29-1 and TRBJ2-3; D not certain. The CDR3 consists of 14 residues. Per the germline V gene, CDR1 is SQVTM and CDR2 is ANQGSEA. V was clipped by 4 bases and J by 1 base, with 12 bases between them. CDR3 nucleotide sequence: TGCAGCGTTGCTACCCACCCTGGCACAGATACGCAGTATTTT. Its translation: CSVATHPGTDTQYF.

The chain joins TRBV7-2 to TRBJ1-2, with a weak D call TRBD1 (5 bases). This CDR3 is built from 16 residues. Trimming cost V 3 bases and J 2 bases, with 16 bases left between them. Germline loops: CDR1 SGHTA, CDR2 FQGNSA. DNA for the CDR3: TGTGCCAGCAGCTTGTCGGCGGGACTTCCGAACTATGGCTACACCTTC. The encoded protein is CASSLSAGLPNYGYTF.

The chain has TRBV27 and TRBJ1-1; D possibly corresponds to TRBD1 (5 bases). V was trimmed by 3 bases and J by 7 bases, leaving 15 bases between them. This CDR3 has 14 amino acids. The germline gives CDR1 MNHEY, CDR2 SMNVEV (reference sequence). The CDR3 DNA follows: TGTGCCAGCAGTTTTAGGGGTGTGCCAGGTGAAGCTTTCTTT. This translates into CASSFRGVPGEAFF.

CDR3 nucleotide sequence: TGTGCCATCAGCAAGACTACTCTTCAAGAGACCCAGTACTTC. Its protein product is CAISKTTLQETQYF. This chain joins TRBV10-3 and TRBJ2-5; the D gene is possibly TRBD2 (5 bases). This CDR3 has 14 residues. In germline, CDR1 is ENHRY, CDR2 SYGVKD. V lost 6 bases to trimming and J lost 2 bases, with 13 bases between them.

The V gene is TRBV4-3, the J gene TRBJ2-3; D possibly corresponds to TRBD2 (5 bases). This CDR3 spans 15 amino acids. The V gene lost 1 base and the J gene lost 2 bases, with 10 bases spanning the gap. Germline V gene sequence: CDR1 LGHNA, CDR2 YSLEER. In nucleotides, the CDR3 is TGCGCCAGCAGCCAAGTTCTCCTAGCCACAGATACGCAGTATTTT. Its translation is CASSQVLLATDTQYF.

This chain joins TRBV30 and TRBJ1-3; D is ambiguous. The CDR3 sequence is 13 residues long. Germline CDR1 reads GTSNPN; CDR2 reads SVGIG (reference sequence). The V end was cut by 4 bases, the J end by 2 bases, with 9 bases between. CDR3 loop: CAWISGTGNTIYF. The CDR3 DNA follows: TGTGCCTGGATCTCGGGGACTGGAAACACCATATATTTT.

The CDR3 is CASSSRGDSNTGELFF. DNA of the CDR3: TGTGCCAGCAGCTCCAGGGGGGACAGCAACACCGGGGAGCTGTTTTTT. The chain combines TRBV9 with TRBJ2-2; TRBD1 might be the D (7 bases). CDR1 is SGDLS, CDR2 YYNGEE, per germline. This CDR3 has 16 amino acids. Trimming cost V 4 bases and J 2 bases, with 15 bases left between them.

The J gene is TRBJ2-7, the V gene TRBV7-2; maybe TRBD2 (7 bases). The CDR3 loop spans 16 amino acids. Looked up from germline, CDR1 is SGHTA and CDR2 is FQGNSA. Trimming pared 5 bases from V and 5 bases from J, leaving 22 bases between. CDR3 region: CASSQVRGGGTDEQYF. In nucleotides, the CDR3 is TGTGCCAGCAGCCAAGTGCGAGGGGGGGGTACGGACGAGCAGTACTTC.

The rearrangement joins TRBV29-1 to TRBJ1-2, with D unresolved. Between the trimmed V and J ends, which lost 7 bases and 8 bases, there was a span of 14 bases. Looked up from germline, CDR1 is SQVTM and CDR2 is ANQGSEA. The CDR3 contains 11 residues. As DNA, the CDR3 is TGCAGCGCTGCGCGCCCTGAGGGCTACACCTTC. Translating it yields CSAARPEGYTF.

The sample holds one count of this clone. This sequence joins TRBV7-3 and TRBJ2-1; TRBD2 agrees at 8 bases. This CDR3 comprises 16 residues. Germline V gives CDR1 SGHTA, CDR2 FQGTGA. Trimming cost V 2 bases and J 6 bases; bases outside gene matches: 9. The CDR3 DNA is TGTGCCAGCAGCTTACTCGGGACTAGGAATCGCAATGAGCAGTTCTTC. The encoded protein is CASSLLGTRNRNEQFF.

The J gene is TRBJ1-5, the V gene TRBV2, with D maybe TRBD1 (6 bases). CDR1 is SNHLY, CDR2 FYNNEI, per germline. The CDR3 is 15 amino acids. V was trimmed by 2 bases and J by 6 bases, leaving 14 bases between them. The CDR3 loop is CASSEWRQGSQPQHF. The DNA for the CDR3 is TGTGCCAGCAGTGAATGGCGGCAGGGGAGTCAGCCCCAGCATTTT.

This clone was seen more than once but under ten times. V usage is TRBV30 and J usage is TRBJ2-2; D is undetermined. Germline lookup yields CDR1 GTSNPN and CDR2 SVGIG (reference sequence). V lost 5 bases and J 3 bases, leaving 10 bases between the germline ends. This CDR3 contains 13 residues. CDR3 nucleotides: TGTGCCTGGTCTAGTGTTGACACCGGGGAGCTGTTTTTT. Translated: CAWSSVDTGELFF.

CDR3 sequence (DNA): TGTGCCAGCAGCTCGCCACATCTTGGAGCTGAAAAACTGTTTTTT. This sequence encodes CASSSPHLGAEKLFF. This sequence joins TRBV7-6 and TRBJ1-4; D unclear. Per germline, CDR1 SGHVS and CDR2 FNYEAQ. The CDR3 loop spans 15 amino acids. V was trimmed by 4 bases and J by 7 bases, leaving 16 bases between them.

The J gene is TRBJ1-2, the V gene TRBV25-1; D unresolved. V lost 5 bases, J lost 4 bases, and 8 bases lay in between. This CDR3 has 12 amino acids. Germline-derived CDR1 and CDR2 are MGHDK and SYGVNS. The chain's CDR3 is CASSTPSYGYTF. The CDR3 nucleotides are TGTGCCAGCAGTACTCCCAGCTATGGCTACACCTTC.

This chain joins TRBV4-2 and TRBJ2-1; D may be TRBD2 (6 bases). The CDR3 sequence is 14 residues long. CDR1 and CDR2 from the germline V gene are LGHNA and YNFKEQ. V lost 0 bases and J 10 bases, leaving 13 bases between the germline ends. Here the CDR3 reads CASSQERLGREQFF. The DNA of the CDR3 is TGTGCCAGCAGCCAAGAACGACTAGGGAGGGAGCAGTTCTTC.

The rearrangement uses TRBV28 and TRBJ2-7, with D perhaps matching TRBD1 or TRBD2 (6 bases each). The CDR3 totals 13 residues. V was pared by 6 bases and J by 2 bases, with 11 bases between. Germline CDR1 is MDHEN and CDR2 is SYDVKM. CDR3 region: CASRRGTTYEQYF. DNA of the CDR3: TGTGCCAGCAGACGCGGGACAACCTACGAGCAGTACTTC.

The chain carries TRBV7-9 and TRBJ1-3; D remains unclear. The V gene's germline CDR1 is SEHNR and CDR2 FQNEAQ (reference sequence). The ends were cut back, 11 bases at V and 0 bases at J, with 2 bases in the middle. The CDR3 runs to 10 residues. CDR3 in amino acids: CAGSGNTIYF. CDR3 nucleotide sequence: TGTGCCGGCTCTGGAAACACCATATATTTT.

The rearrangement uses TRBV11-2 and TRBJ2-3; 7 nucleotides agree with TRBD2. The length of the CDR3 is 15 residues. CDR1 and CDR2 (germline): SGHAT, FQNNGV. J gave up 3 bases and V 5 bases, and 8 bases lay outside the gene matches. The DNA for the CDR3 is TGTGCCAGCAGCGGATTTGGCGGGAGAACAGATACGCAGTATTTT. This gives the protein CASSGFGGRTDTQYF.

For this clone: Other DNA variants within this sample encode the same CDR3. The gene calls are TRBV5-1 and TRBJ2-5; 7 bases line up with TRBD2. The CDR3 sequence is 14 residues long. The V gene end was trimmed by 4 bases and the J gene end by 1 base; junction bases not matched to a gene: 4. The germline gives CDR1 SGHRS, CDR2 YFSETQ. In DNA form, the CDR3 reads TGCGCCAGCAGCCCGGGGACTACCCAAGAGACCCAGTACTTC. It specifies CASSPGTTQETQYF.